This is a list of T cell receptor beta chains from one sample in a study of OX40 agonist ivuxolimab in advanced cancers. Method: immunoSEQ multiplex PCR; TCRdb's copy keeps in-frame clones and lacks some. The data hold approximately 60,000 clones, with around 87% observed a single time. Sequences were derived from CD4+ or CD8+ T cells sorted from blood, sampled in a trial of the OX40 agonist ivuxolimab. The receptors derive from an adult with an advanced solid tumor such as melanoma, head and neck, liver or kidney cancer. Each CDR3 is given with its conserved first and last residue. A D gene is named only where the DNA matches it firmly. A clone size is listed for some rows: how often the clone was seen (once, few, many), or a class if it is expanded.

clone_size: -
v_call: TRBV4-1
j_call: TRBJ1-2
d_call: -
cdr3_nt: TGCGCCAGCAGCCAAGAGACAGCACTTGGAGGCTACACCTTC
cdr3_aa: CASSQETALGGYTF

clone_size: -
v_call: TRBV27
j_call: TRBJ1-2
d_call: -
cdr3_nt: TGTGCCAGCAGTTTATCGTCAGGAATAGGTGGCTACACCTTC
cdr3_aa: CASSLSSGIGGYTF

clone_size: -
v_call: TRBV5-1
j_call: TRBJ2-1
d_call: -
cdr3_nt: TGCGCCAGCAGCTCAGTCCCTGGGACGGCCTACAATGAGCAGTTCTTC
cdr3_aa: CASSSVPGTAYNEQFF

clone_size: -
v_call: TRBV18
j_call: TRBJ2-3
d_call: -
cdr3_nt: TGTGCCAGCTCACCAGTCGGGACTAGCACAGATACGCAGTATTTT
cdr3_aa: CASSPVGTSTDTQYF

clone_size: -
v_call: TRBV7-2
j_call: TRBJ1-1
d_call: -
cdr3_nt: TGTGCCAGCAGCCCCGGGTTGAACACTGAAGCTTTCTTT
cdr3_aa: CASSPGLNTEAFF

clone_size: -
v_call: TRBV11-2
j_call: TRBJ2-1
d_call: -
cdr3_nt: TGTGCCAGCAGCTTAGGCCCCTTTGAGCAGTTCTTC
cdr3_aa: CASSLGPFEQFF

clone_size: few
v_call: TRBV11-3
j_call: TRBJ1-1
d_call: -
cdr3_nt: TGTGCCAGCAGCTTGGTTAGGGACACTGAAGCTTTCTTT
cdr3_aa: CASSLVRDTEAFF

clone_size: once
v_call: TRBV5-6
j_call: TRBJ1-2
d_call: -
cdr3_nt: TGTGCCAGCAGCTTGGCGGGCCTCCTGCGCTATGGCTACACCTTC
cdr3_aa: CASSLAGLLRYGYTF

clone_size: -
v_call: TRBV5-8
j_call: TRBJ2-3
d_call: -
cdr3_nt: TGTGCCAGCAGCTTCCCCAGTTCAGATACGCAGTATTTT
cdr3_aa: CASSFPSSDTQYF

clone_size: -
v_call: TRBV27
j_call: TRBJ1-2
d_call: TRBD1
cdr3_nt: TGTGCCAGCAGTTCCTCCGGGACAGGGACCTATGGCTACACCTTC
cdr3_aa: CASSSSGTGTYGYTF

clone_size: -
v_call: TRBV2
j_call: TRBJ2-1
d_call: -
cdr3_nt: TGTGCCAGCAGTGAAAGTGTAAATGAGCAGTTCTTC
cdr3_aa: CASSESVNEQFF

clone_size: -
v_call: TRBV28
j_call: TRBJ1-2
d_call: TRBD1
cdr3_nt: TGTGCCAGCAGGGCGGGGACAGTGATGGTTGGGGGCTACACCTTC
cdr3_aa: CASRAGTVMVGGYTF

clone_size: once
v_call: TRBV6-5
j_call: TRBJ1-2
d_call: -
cdr3_nt: TGTGCCAGCAGTTGGGGAGACTATGGCTACACCTTC
cdr3_aa: CASSWGDYGYTF

clone_size: -
v_call: TRBV27
j_call: TRBJ1-1
d_call: -
cdr3_nt: TGTGCCAGCAGTTTAGGGAGGACAGCCACTATGAACACTGAAGCTTTCTTT
cdr3_aa: CASSLGRTATMNTEAFF

clone_size: -
v_call: TRBV5-4
j_call: TRBJ2-7
d_call: -
cdr3_nt: TGTGCCAGCAGCTTGACAGACTACGAGCAGTACTTC
cdr3_aa: CASSLTDYEQYF

clone_size: -
v_call: TRBV6-5
j_call: TRBJ1-1
d_call: -
cdr3_nt: TGTGCCAGCAGATATGGGGACCGGAACACTGAAGCTTTCTTT
cdr3_aa: CASRYGDRNTEAFF

clone_size: -
v_call: TRBV12-5
j_call: TRBJ2-7
d_call: -
cdr3_nt: TGTGCTAGTGGTCTCTGGACGGGGCCGGGGGAGCAGTACTTC
cdr3_aa: CASGLWTGPGEQYF

clone_size: -
v_call: TRBV7-9
j_call: TRBJ1-6
d_call: -
cdr3_nt: TGTGCCAGCAGCTTAGAATTGCGGGCTTCACCCCTCCACTTT
cdr3_aa: CASSLELRASPLHF

clone_size: -
v_call: TRBV7-2
j_call: TRBJ1-5
d_call: -
cdr3_nt: TGTGCCAGCAGCTTAGGTACAGGGAGCAATCAGCCCCAGCATTTT
cdr3_aa: CASSLGTGSNQPQHF

clone_size: -
v_call: TRBV7-2
j_call: TRBJ1-2
d_call: TRBD1
cdr3_nt: TGTGCCAGCAGCGATATAAGGACAGGGACCATCCCCGCTATTACCTTC
cdr3_aa: CASSDIRTGTIPAITF

clone_size: -
v_call: TRBV19
j_call: TRBJ2-3
d_call: TRBD2
cdr3_nt: TGTGCCAGTCGCACCTCATCCGGCGGGGGTAGCGGGGGGGCAGATACGCAGTATTTT
cdr3_aa: CASRTSSGGGSGGADTQYF

clone_size: -
v_call: TRBV27
j_call: TRBJ1-2
d_call: TRBD1
cdr3_nt: TGTGCCAGCGGACGACAGGGGGGCTTTAACTATGGCTACACCTTC
cdr3_aa: CASGRQGGFNYGYTF

clone_size: -
v_call: TRBV6-6
j_call: TRBJ1-2
d_call: -
cdr3_nt: TGTGCCAGCAGTTACGCGGACGGAACCTATGGCTACACCTTC
cdr3_aa: CASSYADGTYGYTF

clone_size: -
v_call: TRBV25-1
j_call: TRBJ1-4
d_call: -
cdr3_nt: TGTGCCAGCAGTGAAACAGTCTTTAATGAAAAACTGTTTTTT
cdr3_aa: CASSETVFNEKLFF

clone_size: -
v_call: TRBV4-2
j_call: TRBJ2-1
d_call: TRBD2
cdr3_nt: TGTGCCAGCAGCCAAGGTTTAGCGGGGGGACTACCCAATGAGCAGTTCTTC
cdr3_aa: CASSQGLAGGLPNEQFF

clone_size: few
v_call: TRBV7-2
j_call: TRBJ2-7
d_call: TRBD1
cdr3_nt: TGTGCCAGCAGCTTTACAGGGGGTCCGGCTTACGAGCAGTACTTC
cdr3_aa: CASSFTGGPAYEQYF

clone_size: -
v_call: TRBV6-9
j_call: TRBJ1-2
d_call: TRBD1
cdr3_nt: TGTGCCAGCAGCGAAAGAGGGGGCCCTAACTATGGCTACACCTTC
cdr3_aa: CASSERGGPNYGYTF